Each of the 21 T cell receptor beta chains below was sequenced from the same sample in a study of blood T cell repertoires in COVID-19. The protocol was immunoSEQ multiplex PCR, while the TCRdb copy is restricted to in-frame clones and leaves out a portion. The sample has fewer than 180,000 clones, just over 85% seen once. The sample was peripheral blood. All receptors come from a man between 65 and 80 years old with acute or convalescent COVID-19.

Here the CDR3 reads CASSYSSASSYNEQFF. CDR3 coding DNA: TGTGCCAGCAGCTACTCTAGCGCGAGCTCCTACAATGAGCAGTTCTTC. The chain is built from TRBV7-2 and TRBJ2-1; a possible D gene is TRBD2 (6 bases). Trimming shortened V by 4 bases and J by 0 bases, and 13 bases separated the two germline ends. Germline CDR1 reads SGHTA; CDR2 reads FQGNSA. The CDR3 sequence is 16 residues long.

The V and J genes are TRBV28 and TRBJ1-5, with D possibly being TRBD1 (5 bases). There are 16 residues in the CDR3. Germline V gene lookup returns CDR1 MDHEN and CDR2 SYDVKM. With 1 base removed from V and 5 bases from J, the gap between germline ends came to 15 bases. In nucleotides, the CDR3 is TGTGCCAGCAGTTTATCCGTCCCAGGGCCACATCAGCCCCAGCATTTT. This gives the protein CASSLSVPGPHQPQHF.

This clone was seen a few times. This chain joins TRBV4-1 and TRBJ2-2, with a weak D call TRBD2 (6 bases). Trimming left V 3 bases short and J 8 bases short, with 10 bases between. Germline CDR1 reads MGHRA; CDR2 reads YSYEKL. The length of the CDR3 is 13 residues. The CDR3 protein is CASSHREWGELFF. The DNA for the CDR3 is TGCGCCAGCAGCCACCGGGAGTGGGGGGAGCTGTTTTTT.

This clone appeared once. The V call is TRBV24-1, the J call TRBJ1-3, with 9 nucleotides matching TRBD1. There are 17 residues in the CDR3. V was clipped by 3 bases and J by 6 bases; unmatched bases: 11. The germline V gene encodes CDR1 KGHDR and CDR2 SFDVKD. The CDR3 reads CATSDPPGQGPQNTIYF. For the CDR3, the DNA is TGTGCCACCAGTGATCCCCCGGGACAGGGACCCCAAAACACCATATATTTT.

V gene TRBV18 combines with J gene TRBJ2-1; TRBD2 agrees at 7 bases. The CDR3 contains 16 residues. Germline V gene data show CDR1 as KGHSH and CDR2 as LQKENI. Trimming took 3 bases from V and 4 from J; bases not matched to a gene: 9. The CDR3 spells CASSPPGTNYYNEQFF. The CDR3 nucleotides read TGTGCCAGCTCACCTCCAGGGACTAACTATTACAATGAGCAGTTCTTC.

V gene TRBV27 combines with J gene TRBJ2-3; tentative D call: TRBD2 (6 bases). Germline V gene lookup returns CDR1 MNHEY and CDR2 SMNVEV (reference sequence). Trimming cost V 6 bases and J 3 bases, with 13 bases left between them. The CDR3 contains 14 residues. The CDR3 loop reads CASSPGSGTDTQYF. The CDR3, as DNA: TGTGCCAGCAGCCCCGGGAGCGGTACAGATACGCAGTATTTT.

The chain links TRBV5-1 to TRBJ1-5; 7 bases fit TRBD1. Trimming at V came to 4 bases and at J to 4 bases, leaving 8 bases not matched to a gene. The CDR3 consists of 15 residues. Looked up from germline, CDR1 is SGHRS and CDR2 is YFSETQ. CDR3 bases: TGCGCCAGCAGCCTGGGACAGCGGGGGAATCAGCCCCAGCATTTT. As protein: CASSLGQRGNQPQHF. The whole variable domain, remainder taken from reference TRBV5-1 and TRBJ1-5, is KAGVTQTPRYLIKTRGQQVTLSCSPISGHRSVSWYQQTPGQGLQFLFEYFSETQRNKGNFPGRFSGRQFSNSRSEMNVSTLELGDSALYLCASSLGQRGNQPQHFGDGTRLSIL.

This clone came up a few times. The rearrangement uses TRBV7-9 and TRBJ2-4, with a weak D call TRBD2 (6 bases). There are 13 residues in the CDR3. Per the germline V gene, CDR1 is SEHNR and CDR2 is FQNEAQ (reference sequence). V lost 7 bases and J 5 bases, leaving 12 bases between the germline ends. As DNA, the CDR3 is TGTGCCAGCACGGATAGCGGCGAAAACATTCAGTACTTC. Protein sequence: CASTDSGENIQYF.

The CDR3 loop is CASTWDRAGNQPQHF. The CDR3 region has the DNA TGTGCCAGTACCTGGGACAGAGCGGGCAATCAGCCCCAGCATTTT. The V and J genes are TRBV19 and TRBJ1-5; 7 bases line up with TRBD1. Germline values: CDR1 LNHDA, CDR2 SQIVND (reference sequence). V lost 7 bases, J lost 2 bases, and 8 bases stayed unmatched. This CDR3 contains 15 residues.

The chain employs TRBV30 and TRBJ2-1; TRBD2 matches at 12 bases. Germline trimming cut 1 base from V and 2 bases from J; bases unmatched to any gene: 6. The CDR3 contains 17 residues. Looked up from germline, CDR1 is GTSNPN and CDR2 is SVGIG (reference sequence). The CDR3 protein is CAWSALRTSGTYNEQFF. The CDR3 coding sequence is TGTGCCTGGAGTGCATTAAGGACTAGCGGGACCTACAATGAGCAGTTCTTC.

The table lists this clone with a count of one. The gene calls are TRBV5-1 and TRBJ1-1, with D possibly TRBD1 on 6 matching bases. This CDR3 contains 16 residues. V gave up 2 bases and J gave up 0 bases, with 14 bases separating them. Germline assignment: CDR1 SGHRS and CDR2 YFSETQ. The CDR3 loop is CASSFVRGSMNTEAFF. CDR3 bases: TGCGCCAGCAGCTTCGTCAGGGGATCCATGAACACTGAAGCTTTCTTT.

The chain recombines TRBV11-3 with TRBJ2-1; D perhaps matches TRBD2 (6 bases). This CDR3 region has 17 residues. V was pared by 3 bases and J by 4 bases, with 19 bases between. CDR1 is SGHNT, CDR2 YENEEA, per germline. CDR3 bases: TGTGCCAGCAGCTTGGGGTCTCAGGGACTTCCGTACAATGAGCAGTTCTTC. Residues: CASSLGSQGLPYNEQFF.

The genes are TRBV7-2 and TRBJ2-3; D is uncertain. Trimming stripped 5 bases from V and 2 bases from J, with 8 bases between. The CDR3 loop spans 13 amino acids. CDR1 and CDR2 from the germline V gene are SGHTA and FQGNSA. CDR3 coding DNA: TGTGCCAGCAGCCTAGACTTCACAGATACGCAGTATTTT. Translating it yields CASSLDFTDTQYF.

The V call is TRBV3-1 (or the pseudogene TRBV3-2), the J call TRBJ1-2; TRBD1 is a possible D gene (5 bases). Germline CDR1 reads LGHDT; CDR2 reads YNNKEL (reference sequence). The CDR3 contains 17 residues. Trimming cost V 0 bases and J 3 bases, with 17 bases left between them. CDR3 sequence: CASSQDMRPGPYYGYTF. The CDR3 nucleotides read TGTGCCAGCAGCCAAGATATGCGCCCAGGGCCGTACTATGGCTACACCTTC.

The chain combines TRBV7-2 with TRBJ2-1, with TRBD2 identical over 7 bases. Germline values: CDR1 SGHTA, CDR2 FQGNSA. Germline trimming cut 3 bases from V and 2 bases from J; bases unmatched to any gene: 7. This CDR3 has 16 residues. The CDR3 sequence: CASSFRASGTYNEQFF. DNA for the CDR3: TGTGCCAGCAGCTTTAGGGCTAGCGGTACCTACAATGAGCAGTTCTTC.

The chain employs TRBV10-3 and TRBJ2-7; D perhaps matches TRBD2 (6 bases). CDR1 and CDR2 (germline): ENHRY, SYGVKD. CDR3 length equals 15 residues. The germline V and J ends were trimmed by 3 bases and 6 bases, with 18 bases remaining between them. The CDR3 DNA sequence: TGTGCCATCAGTGATTCCTCGCCACGGGAGAGCGAGCAGTACTTC. Encoded protein: CAISDSSPRESEQYF.

The V call is TRBV20-1, the J call TRBJ1-2; 7 bases map to TRBD1. Germline assignment: CDR1 DFQATT and CDR2 SNEGSKA (reference sequence). The CDR3 consists of 14 residues. Trimming at V came to 3 bases and at J to 6 bases, leaving 10 bases not matched to a gene. The CDR3 nucleotides are TGCAGTGCTAGTGAGTCCCGACAGGGCGATGGCTACACCTTC. It codes for CSASESRQGDGYTF.

The chain links TRBV5-6 to TRBJ2-7; 8 positions agree with TRBD1. Germline V CDR1 and CDR2: SGHDT, YYEEEE. The V gene end was trimmed by 0 bases and the J gene end by 6 bases; junction bases not matched to a gene: 8. The CDR3 covers 15 residues. The CDR3 DNA sequence: TGTGCCAGCAGCTTGGGGACAGGGAATTTGGGCGAGCAGTACTTC. It encodes CASSLGTGNLGEQYF.

The chain links TRBV6-5 to TRBJ2-7; TRBD1 is a possible D gene (6 bases). V lost 6 bases to trimming and J lost 0 bases, with 12 bases between them. The CDR3 runs to 14 residues. Germline-derived CDR1 and CDR2 are MNHEY and SVGAGI. CDR3 protein: CASRITGSSYEQYF. CDR3 sequence (DNA): TGTGCCAGCAGGATTACAGGGAGCTCCTACGAGCAGTACTTC.

The chain uses TRBV3-1 (or the pseudogene TRBV3-2) and TRBJ1-4; D uncertain. The CDR3 spans 13 residues. V lost 4 bases to trimming and J lost 8 bases, with 11 bases between them. From germline, CDR1 is LGHDT and CDR2 YNNKEL (reference sequence). This CDR3 is CASSLRGTEKLFF. The CDR3 DNA is TGTGCCAGCAGCCTTAGAGGCACGGAAAAACTGTTTTTT.

V is TRBV6-2 or TRBV6-3 and J is TRBJ2-1, with 9 bases that match TRBD2. The CDR3 runs 15 residues. Germline CDR1 MNHEY, CDR2 SVGEGT. Germline trimming cut 0 bases from V and 10 bases from J; bases unmatched to any gene: 7. The DNA of the CDR3 is TGTGCCAGCAGTTACTCCGGCGGGAGGGCCCACGAGCAGTTCTTC. It is translated as CASSYSGGRAHEQFF.